The clone carrying this T cell receptor beta chain occurred once. Germline CDR1 and CDR2: LGHNA and YSLEER. The CDR3 has 16 amino acids. V lost 2 bases, J lost 0 bases, and 12 bases lay in between. The data belong to a study of blood T cell repertoires in COVID-19. On the study more broadly: Italy, Spain and the United States were the sources of the convalescent and acute COVID-19 samples. T cells, B-cell-depleted T cells, or PBMCs supplied cDNA or gDNA.

Authors' methods: Cell counts per sample came from amplifying reference gene primers. Method: immunoSEQ multiplex PCR; TCRdb's copy keeps in-frame clones and lacks some. V, J and clone size are those of that table, while D and trimming were read from the DNA. The sample carries about 52,000 clones, under 90% recorded once. The source is a man aged 80 or over with active or convalescent COVID-19. The rearrangement uses TRBV4-3 and TRBJ2-3; perhaps TRBD2 as D (5 bases). Sequencing used peripheral blood. The CDR3 nucleotides are TGCGCCAGCAGCCAAAGGTCCAGCGGTAGCACAGATACGCAGTATTTT. Protein: CASSQRSSGSTDTQYF.